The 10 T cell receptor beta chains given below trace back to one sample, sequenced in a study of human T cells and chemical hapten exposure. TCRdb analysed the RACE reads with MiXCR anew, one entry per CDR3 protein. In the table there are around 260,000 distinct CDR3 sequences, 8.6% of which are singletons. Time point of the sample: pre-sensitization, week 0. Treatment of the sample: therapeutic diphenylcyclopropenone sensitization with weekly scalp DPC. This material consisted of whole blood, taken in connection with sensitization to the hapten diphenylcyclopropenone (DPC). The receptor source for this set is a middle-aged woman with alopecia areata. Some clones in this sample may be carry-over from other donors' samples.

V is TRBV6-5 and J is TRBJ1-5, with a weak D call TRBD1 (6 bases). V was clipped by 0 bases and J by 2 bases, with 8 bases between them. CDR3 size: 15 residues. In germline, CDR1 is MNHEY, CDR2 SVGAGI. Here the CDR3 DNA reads TGTGCCAGCAGTTACTCGAGGGGGGGCAATCAGCCCCAGCATTTT. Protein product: CASSYSRGGNQPQHF.

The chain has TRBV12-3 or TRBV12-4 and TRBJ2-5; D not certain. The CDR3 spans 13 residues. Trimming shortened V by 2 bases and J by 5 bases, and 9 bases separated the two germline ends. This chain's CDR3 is CASSLLVEETQYF. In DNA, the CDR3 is TGTGCCAGCAGTTTACTAGTTGAGGAGACCCAGTACTTC.

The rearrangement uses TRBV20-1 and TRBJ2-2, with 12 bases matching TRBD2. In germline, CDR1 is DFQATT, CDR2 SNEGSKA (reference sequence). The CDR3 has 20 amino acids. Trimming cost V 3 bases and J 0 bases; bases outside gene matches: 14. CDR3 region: CSARPPSGRAYPTNTGELFF. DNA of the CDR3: TGCAGTGCTAGGCCCCCTAGCGGGAGGGCCTACCCTACGAACACCGGGGAGCTGTTTTTT.

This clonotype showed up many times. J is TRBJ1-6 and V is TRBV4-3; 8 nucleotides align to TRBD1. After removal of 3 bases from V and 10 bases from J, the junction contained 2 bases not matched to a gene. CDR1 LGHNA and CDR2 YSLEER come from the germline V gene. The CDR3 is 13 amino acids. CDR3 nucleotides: TGCGCCAGCAGCCAGGCAGGGGGCTCACCCCTCCACTTT. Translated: CASSQAGGSPLHF.

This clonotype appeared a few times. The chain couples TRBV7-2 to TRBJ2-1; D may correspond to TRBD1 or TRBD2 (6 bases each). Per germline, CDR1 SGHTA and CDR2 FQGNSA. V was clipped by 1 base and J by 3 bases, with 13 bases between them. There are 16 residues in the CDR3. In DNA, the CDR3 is TGTGCCAGCAGCTTAGTGCCGGGGGCTTACTACAATGAGCAGTTCTTC. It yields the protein CASSLVPGAYYNEQFF.

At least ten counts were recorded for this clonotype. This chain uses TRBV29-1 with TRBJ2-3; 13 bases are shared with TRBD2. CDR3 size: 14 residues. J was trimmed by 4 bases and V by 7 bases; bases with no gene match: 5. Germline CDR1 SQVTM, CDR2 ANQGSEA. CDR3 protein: CSGTTSGRADTQYF. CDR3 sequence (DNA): TGCAGCGGTACAACTAGCGGGAGGGCAGATACGCAGTATTTT.

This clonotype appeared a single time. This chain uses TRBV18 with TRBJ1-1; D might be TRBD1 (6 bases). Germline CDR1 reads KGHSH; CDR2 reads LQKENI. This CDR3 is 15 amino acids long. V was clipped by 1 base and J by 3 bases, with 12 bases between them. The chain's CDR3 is CASSPRQARDTEAFF. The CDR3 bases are TGTGCCAGCTCACCACGACAGGCCAGGGACACTGAAGCTTTCTTT.

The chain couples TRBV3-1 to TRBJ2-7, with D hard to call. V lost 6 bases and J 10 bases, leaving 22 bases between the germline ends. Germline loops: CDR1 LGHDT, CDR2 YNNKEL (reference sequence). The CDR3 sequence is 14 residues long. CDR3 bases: TGTGCCAGCAGAGACCCCGGCCGGGCTTCCTCACAGTACTTC. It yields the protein CASRDPGRASSQYF.

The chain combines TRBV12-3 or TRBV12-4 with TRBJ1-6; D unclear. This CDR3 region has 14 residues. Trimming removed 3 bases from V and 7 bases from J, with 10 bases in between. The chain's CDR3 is CASSFRVGNSPLHF. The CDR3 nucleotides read TGTGCCAGCAGTTTCCGGGTTGGCAATTCACCCCTCCACTTT.

CDR3 in amino acids: CASSVDGNTSPQQFF. DNA for the CDR3: TGTGCCAGCAGCGTAGACGGAAACACTAGTCCCCAGCAGTTCTTC. The chain carries TRBV9 and TRBJ2-1, with D possibly TRBD2 on 5 matching bases. The germline V gene has CDR1 SGDLS and CDR2 YYNGEE. The CDR3 totals 15 residues. The ends were cut back, 0 bases at V and 11 bases at J, with 18 bases in the middle.